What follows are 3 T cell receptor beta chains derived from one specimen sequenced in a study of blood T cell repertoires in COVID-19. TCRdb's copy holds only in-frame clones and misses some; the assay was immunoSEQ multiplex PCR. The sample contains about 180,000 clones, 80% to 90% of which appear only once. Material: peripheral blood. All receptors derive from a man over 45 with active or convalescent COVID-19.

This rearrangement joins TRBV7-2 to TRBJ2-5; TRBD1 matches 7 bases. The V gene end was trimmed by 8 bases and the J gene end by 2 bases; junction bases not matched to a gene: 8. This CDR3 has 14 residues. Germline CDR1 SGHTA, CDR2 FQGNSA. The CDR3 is CASGPRQGQETQYF. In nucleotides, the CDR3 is TGTGCCAGCGGCCCCCGACAGGGTCAAGAGACCCAGTACTTC.

The CDR3 loop is CASSLGPTGGAGQPQHF. Here the CDR3 DNA reads TGTGCCAGCAGCTTAGGCCCGACAGGGGGCGCCGGTCAGCCCCAGCATTTT. The chain carries TRBV7-9 and TRBJ1-5; 10 bases match TRBD1. Germline values: CDR1 SEHNR, CDR2 FQNEAQ (reference sequence). The CDR3 extends over 17 amino acids. The junction had 9 bases not matched to a gene; V was cut back by 1 base and J by 6 bases.

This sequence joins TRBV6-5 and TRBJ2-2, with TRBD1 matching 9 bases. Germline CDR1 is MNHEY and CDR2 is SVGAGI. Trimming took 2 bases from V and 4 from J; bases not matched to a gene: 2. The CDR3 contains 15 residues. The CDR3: CASSYRTGVTGELFF. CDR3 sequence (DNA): TGTGCCAGCAGTTACAGGACAGGGGTCACCGGGGAGCTGTTTTTT.